The rows below give T cell receptor beta chains drawn from one sample of a study of blood T cell repertoires in COVID-19. Sequencing used immunoSEQ multiplex PCR; TCRdb keeps in-frame clones, though not all of them. The sample yields about 210,000 clones, about four fifths seen once. The source material was peripheral blood. The receptors here all came from a woman aged 40 to 49 with active or convalescent COVID-19. CDR3s leave out the opening cysteine and the closing phenylalanine or tryptophan. Each record gives: J gene, V gene, CDR3 protein.

j_gene: TRBJ2-3
v_gene: TRBV4-2
CDR3aa: ASSQGEAGGGTDTQY

j_gene: TRBJ2-1
v_gene: TRBV9
CDR3aa: ASSPGGSGSYNEQF

j_gene: TRBJ1-6
v_gene: TRBV6-5
CDR3aa: ASRQPGQNNSPLH

j_gene: TRBJ2-3
v_gene: TRBV9
CDR3aa: ASSGYAGVWVETTDTQY

j_gene: TRBJ1-4
v_gene: TRBV19
CDR3aa: ASSPSPRRVDEKLF

j_gene: TRBJ2-6
v_gene: TRBV7-3
CDR3aa: ASSENFGANVLT

j_gene: TRBJ2-7
v_gene: TRBV2
CDR3aa: ASSGGRADYEQY

j_gene: TRBJ2-7
v_gene: TRBV11-3
CDR3aa: ASSTRRDRDYEQY

j_gene: TRBJ1-1
v_gene: TRBV12-3/TRBV12-4
CDR3aa: ASSFGEAAF

j_gene: TRBJ2-2
v_gene: TRBV12-2
CDR3aa: ASRSSRLAWTGELF

j_gene: TRBJ2-5
v_gene: TRBV7-9
CDR3aa: ASSNLEGRSQETQY

j_gene: TRBJ2-1
v_gene: TRBV4-2
CDR3aa: ASSQDLPDYNEQF

j_gene: TRBJ2-2
v_gene: TRBV9
CDR3aa: ASSAGQTNTGELF

j_gene: TRBJ1-2
v_gene: TRBV30
CDR3aa: AWSVSGSGGYT

j_gene: TRBJ2-2
v_gene: TRBV7-2
CDR3aa: ASRPWGAGELF

j_gene: TRBJ1-4
v_gene: TRBV7-7
CDR3aa: ASSFGHDAHPTNEKLF

j_gene: TRBJ2-7
v_gene: TRBV6-5
CDR3aa: ASRRLSGPGEQY

j_gene: TRBJ1-5
v_gene: TRBV28
CDR3aa: ASTDRERGQPQH

j_gene: TRBJ1-2
v_gene: TRBV5-1
CDR3aa: ASSYTEVTPYGYT

j_gene: TRBJ2-7
v_gene: TRBV28
CDR3aa: ASSSGDRTAYEQY

j_gene: TRBJ2-1
v_gene: TRBV4-2
CDR3aa: ASSPASLLLNEQF

j_gene: TRBJ1-2
v_gene: TRBV28
CDR3aa: ASRDWNYGYT

j_gene: TRBJ2-7
v_gene: TRBV12-5
CDR3aa: ASGLAAPLSYEQY

j_gene: TRBJ2-5
v_gene: TRBV2
CDR3aa: ASTKLAGASETQY

j_gene: TRBJ2-6
v_gene: TRBV7-6
CDR3aa: ASSSTTGARANVLT

j_gene: TRBJ2-1
v_gene: TRBV6-5
CDR3aa: ASSYSYRADEQF

j_gene: TRBJ2-7
v_gene: TRBV6-5
CDR3aa: ASSAQGTYEQY

j_gene: TRBJ2-3
v_gene: TRBV27
CDR3aa: ASAPDWGTDTQY

j_gene: TRBJ1-1
v_gene: TRBV19
CDR3aa: ASSIIGQGALVTEAF

j_gene: TRBJ2-5
v_gene: TRBV6-1
CDR3aa: ASSDLQAGRKY

j_gene: TRBJ1-2
v_gene: TRBV11-2
CDR3aa: ASSKGTGAPYGYT

j_gene: TRBJ1-5
v_gene: TRBV27
CDR3aa: ASSLSYSNQPQH

j_gene: TRBJ2-1
v_gene: TRBV9
CDR3aa: ASSGWTGAYNEQF

j_gene: TRBJ2-7
v_gene: TRBV7-2
CDR3aa: ASSPSGGSSYEQY

j_gene: TRBJ2-6
v_gene: TRBV7-9
CDR3aa: ASSLYGRGASGANVLT

j_gene: TRBJ1-1
v_gene: TRBV5-6
CDR3aa: ASSLRGDTEAF

j_gene: TRBJ2-7
v_gene: TRBV4-2
CDR3aa: ASSISSGEENEQY

j_gene: TRBJ1-1
v_gene: TRBV11-3
CDR3aa: ASTPPTGVTEAF

j_gene: TRBJ1-1
v_gene: TRBV4-2
CDR3aa: ASSQPPQGHTEAF

j_gene: TRBJ2-7
v_gene: TRBV19
CDR3aa: ASTTGFGEQY

j_gene: TRBJ1-6
v_gene: TRBV12-5
CDR3aa: ASGPSGGNSPLH